A selection of T cell receptor beta chains follows, all from one sample in a study of cytomegalovirus exposure and HLA in healthy donors. Measured with immunoSEQ multiplex PCR; TCRdb has only the in-frame clones, and not every one. The top ten hold 4% to 5.5% of the sample, which has 97,000 or so clones, around 63% seen once. Sequenced input: PBMCs. The receptor source for this set is a human donor in good health. Each CDR3 is given with its conserved first and last residue. D genes are given only for firm matches. Clone size is not always given. Where it is, it says once, few, many or a class for expanded clones.

CDR3: CASNTGGPQETQYF; DNA: TGCGCCAGCAATACGGGAGGGCCCCAGGAGACCCAGTACTTC; length: 14; D: TRBD2; size: NA; J: TRBJ2-5; V: TRBV5-1
CDR3: CASSPPSGYQETQYF; DNA: TGTGCCAGCTCACCTCCTAGCGGGTACCAAGAGACCCAGTACTTC; length: 15; D: TRBD2; size: few; J: TRBJ2-5; V: TRBV18
CDR3: CASSIELAGGRRFF; DNA: TGTGCCAGTAGTATAGAGCTAGCGGGTGGGCGGCGGTTCTTC; length: 14; D: TRBD2; size: few; J: TRBJ2-1; V: TRBV19
CDR3: CASSLRGLAANTGELFF; DNA: TGTGCCAGCAGTTTACGTGGACTAGCGGCGAACACCGGGGAGCTGTTTTTT; length: 17; D: TRBD2; size: NA; J: TRBJ2-2; V: TRBV28
CDR3: CASSVQGAMNEQFF; DNA: TGTGCCAGCAGTGTGCAGGGGGCCATGAATGAGCAGTTCTTC; length: 14; D: TRBD1; size: once; J: TRBJ2-1; V: TRBV25-1
CDR3: CATKQGRGTDTQYF; DNA: TGTGCCACCAAGCAGGGGAGAGGCACAGATACGCAGTATTTT; length: 14; D: NA; size: once; J: TRBJ2-3; V: TRBV19
CDR3: CASSLAAASGRPYEQYF; DNA: TGTGCCAGCAGCTTGGCAGCAGCTAGCGGCCGCCCTTACGAGCAGTACTTC; length: 17; D: TRBD2; size: few; J: TRBJ2-7; V: TRBV5-4
CDR3: CASSLPGRSSYEQYF; DNA: TGTGCCAGCAGTTTACCAGGGCGAAGCTCCTACGAGCAGTACTTC; length: 15; D: NA; size: NA; J: TRBJ2-7; V: TRBV28
CDR3: CASSVGAAQETQYF; DNA: TGTGCCAGCAGCGTAGGAGCGGCACAAGAGACCCAGTACTTC; length: 14; D: NA; size: NA; J: TRBJ2-5; V: TRBV9
CDR3: CASRQGANNEQFF; DNA: TGTGCCAGCAGACAGGGGGCTAACAATGAGCAGTTCTTC; length: 13; D: TRBD1; size: once; J: TRBJ2-1; V: TRBV2
CDR3: CASSPWYRDNEQFF; DNA: TGTGCCAGCTCACCGTGGTACAGGGACAATGAGCAGTTCTTC; length: 14; D: NA; size: NA; J: TRBJ2-1; V: TRBV18
CDR3: CASSSYITNEQFF; DNA: TGTGCCAGCAGCTCATACATAACCAATGAGCAGTTCTTC; length: 13; D: NA; size: NA; J: TRBJ2-1; V: TRBV7-6
CDR3: CASSQEEREGKYEQYF; DNA: TGCGCCAGCAGCCAAGAGGAGCGGGAGGGTAAATACGAGCAGTACTTC; length: 16; D: TRBD2; size: NA; J: TRBJ2-7; V: TRBV4-1
CDR3: CASSPRDRGTGELFF; DNA: TGTGCCAGCAGCCCTCGGGACAGGGGGACCGGGGAGCTGTTTTTT; length: 15; D: TRBD1; size: NA; J: TRBJ2-2; V: TRBV7-3
CDR3: CASSSGQANEKLFF; DNA: TGCGCCAGCAGCTCGGGACAGGCTAATGAAAAACTGTTTTTT; length: 14; D: TRBD1; size: NA; J: TRBJ1-4; V: TRBV5-1
CDR3: CAWSPTGLAQYF; DNA: TGTGCCTGGAGTCCGACAGGCTTGGCGCAGTATTTT; length: 12; D: NA; size: NA; J: TRBJ2-3; V: TRBV30
CDR3: CASSWRSGTGNEQFF; DNA: TGTGCCAGTAGTTGGCGTAGCGGGACGGGGAATGAGCAGTTCTTC; length: 15; D: TRBD2; size: once; J: TRBJ2-1; V: TRBV19
CDR3: CASSIALGQNTEAFF; DNA: TGTGCCAGTAGTATAGCCCTCGGACAGAACACTGAAGCTTTCTTT; length: 15; D: NA; size: NA; J: TRBJ1-1; V: TRBV19
CDR3: CASSSQEYTDTQYF; DNA: TGTGCCAGCAGCTCCCAGGAATACACAGATACGCAGTATTTT; length: 14; D: NA; size: NA; J: TRBJ2-3; V: TRBV7-6
CDR3: CATSNGGGRNEKLFF; DNA: TGTGCCACCAGCAATGGCGGGGGGCGCAATGAAAAACTGTTTTTT; length: 15; D: NA; size: NA; J: TRBJ1-4; V: TRBV15
CDR3: CASSVDSFPSYEQYF; DNA: TGCGCCAGCAGTGTCGACTCTTTTCCCTCCTACGAGCAGTACTTC; length: 15; D: NA; size: NA; J: TRBJ2-7; V: TRBV5-1
CDR3: CAWSVRGNYGYTF; DNA: TGTGCCTGGAGCGTACGGGGGAACTATGGCTACACCTTC; length: 13; D: NA; size: NA; J: TRBJ1-2; V: TRBV30
CDR3: CSVEGGLGAGGWETQYF; DNA: TGCAGCGTTGAAGGGGGGCTTGGAGCGGGAGGGTGGGAGACCCAGTACTTC; length: 17; D: TRBD2; size: NA; J: TRBJ2-5; V: TRBV29-1